The next 10 T cell receptor beta chains were all read from a single sample in a study of cytomegalovirus exposure and HLA in healthy donors. PCR employed 60 Vbeta and 13 Jbeta primers. Here immunoSEQ multiplex PCR was the method, and the copy in TCRdb shows in-frame clones only, minus some. Of 150,000 to 200,000 clones in the sample, about four fifths were seen once. The specimen was PBMCs. The receptor set was obtained from a woman aged 50 to 65 in good health and CMV-seropositive.

Notes on this clone: At one boundary the junction diverges from the germline segment, which might be a read error. The chain links TRBV7-9 to TRBJ1-6, with TRBD1 matching 10 bases. This CDR3 is built from 15 residues. The germline gives CDR1 SEHNR, CDR2 FQNEAQ (reference sequence). CDR3 protein: CSSRPGTGANSPLHF. The CDR3 nucleotides are TGTTCCAGCAGACCTGGGACAGGGGCTAATTCACCCCTCCACTTT.

The chain links TRBV28 to TRBJ2-5, with D tentatively TRBD2 (5 bases). This CDR3 has 15 residues. CDR1 is MDHEN and CDR2 is SYDVKM in the germline V gene. Trimming left V 6 bases short and J 4 bases short, with 18 bases between. The CDR3 here is CASRPRGHQSETQYF. The CDR3 region has the DNA TGTGCCAGCAGACCTAGAGGGCATCAGTCAGAGACCCAGTACTTC.

The gene calls are TRBV10-3 and TRBJ2-3, with TRBD2 matching over 13 bases. Unmatched junction bases numbered 4, after V lost 2 bases and J lost 2 bases. Looked up from germline, CDR1 is ENHRY and CDR2 is SYGVKD. The CDR3 extends over 17 amino acids. CDR3 amino acids: CAISEGLAGDLTDTQYF. DNA of the CDR3: TGTGCCATCAGTGAGGGACTAGCGGGGGATCTCACAGATACGCAGTATTTT.

For this clone: Additional DNA sequences in this sample encode the identical CDR3. The J gene is TRBJ2-1, the V gene TRBV28; TRBD2 aligns across 9 bases. The J segment lost 7 bases and the V segment lost 6 bases, leaving 7 bases of the junction unmatched. CDR1 and CDR2 from the germline V gene are MDHEN and SYDVKM. The CDR3 runs to 14 residues. The DNA for the CDR3 is TGTGCCAGCAGCCGATTAGCGGGAGCAAATGAGCAGTTCTTC. Protein sequence: CASSRLAGANEQFF.

The CDR3 DNA is TGTGCCAGCTGGGTGGCGGGGGGCTTTGAGCAGTTCTTC. It specifies CASWVAGGFEQFF. The chain has TRBV6-6 and TRBJ2-1, with 8 positions matching TRBD2. Germline loops: CDR1 MNHNY, CDR2 SVGAGI (reference sequence). The CDR3 has 13 residues. Losses at the gene ends were 8 bases for V and 9 bases for J; bases not matched to a gene: 9.

Comments on this clone: This sample also contains other DNA sequences that code for the same CDR3. The chain joins TRBV10-3 to TRBJ2-5; 9 positions agree with TRBD1. The length of the CDR3 is 14 residues. Germline loops: CDR1 ENHRY, CDR2 SYGVKD. Germline trimming cut 3 bases from V and 4 bases from J; bases unmatched to any gene: 3. This CDR3 reads CAISDDRGGETQYF. The CDR3 coding sequence is TGTGCCATCAGTGATGACAGGGGGGGAGAGACCCAGTACTTC.

The chain recombines TRBV7-8 with TRBJ2-7; maybe TRBD1 (6 bases). This CDR3 has 13 amino acids. Trimming shortened V by 3 bases and J by 12 bases, and 18 bases separated the two germline ends. The germline CDR1 and CDR2 sequences are SGHVS and FQNEAQ. In DNA, the CDR3 is TGTGCCAGCAGCTTCCTGGGGGCAGACCCTGTGTACTTC. Residues: CASSFLGADPVYF.

With regard to this clone: Other DNA sequences in the same sample also yield this CDR3. This CDR3 is CASSLGNREGYTF. In DNA form, the CDR3 reads TGCGCCAGCAGCCTGGGCAACAGGGAAGGCTACACCTTC. V is TRBV5-1 and J is TRBJ1-2, with TRBD1 as a possible D gene (6 bases). The ends were cut back, 4 bases at V and 8 bases at J, with 15 bases in the middle. CDR1 and CDR2 from the germline V gene are SGHRS and YFSETQ. This CDR3 contains 13 residues.

This clone has just a few counts. The chain uses TRBV7-9 and TRBJ1-5, with D perhaps TRBD1 (5 bases). CDR3 size: 13 residues. Germline-derived CDR1 and CDR2 are SEHNR and FQNEAQ (reference sequence). Trimming took off 2 bases at V and 5 bases at J, with 7 bases between the two ends. Written as DNA, the CDR3 is TGTGCCAGCAGCTTAACAGGACATCAGCCCCAGCATTTT. Translation gives CASSLTGHQPQHF.

The chain's CDR3 is CASSSGTSGRQQYF. The CDR3 coding sequence is TGTGCCAGCAGCTCTGGGACTAGCGGGAGACAGCAGTACTTC. The gene calls are TRBV7-2 and TRBJ2-7; TRBD2 aligns across 14 bases. Germline loops: CDR1 SGHTA, CDR2 FQGNSA. CDR3 size: 14 residues. The junction had 4 bases not matched to a gene; V was cut back by 4 bases and J by 8 bases.